Listed below are T cell receptor beta chains from one sample, sequenced in a study of OX40 agonist ivuxolimab in advanced cancers. Measured with immunoSEQ multiplex PCR; TCRdb has only the in-frame clones, and not every one. The sample shows about 58,000 clones, around nine tenths of them seen only once. This sample comprised CD4+ or CD8+ T cells sorted from blood, obtained in a trial of the OX40 agonist ivuxolimab. These receptors were taken from an adult with an advanced solid tumor such as melanoma, head and neck, liver or kidney cancer. CDR3s include the opening cysteine and the closing phenylalanine or tryptophan.

TRBV5-4,TRBJ1-1,CASSFGQNTEAFF
TRBV11-3,TRBJ2-5,CASSLQETQYF
TRBV18,TRBJ2-3,CASSPPGGTQYF
TRBV29-1,TRBJ1-3,CSARLRGDTIYF
TRBV19,TRBJ1-2,CASTAGHFNYGYTF
TRBV5-1,TRBJ2-3,CASSFGPADTQYF
TRBV18,TRBJ2-1,CASSPPENEQFF
TRBV5-1,TRBJ2-7,CASSRGGNEQYF
TRBV28,TRBJ2-1,CASSLKGIGLSSYNEQFF
TRBV9,TRBJ2-1,CASSIPGGYNEQFF
TRBV28,TRBJ2-7,CATSGGLSYEQYF
TRBV7-8,TRBJ2-2,CASSVLAGTSGRSTGELFF
TRBV19,TRBJ1-2,CASRSARRTNYGYTF
TRBV11-2,TRBJ2-2,CASSQRLGLAGTGELFF
TRBV18,TRBJ2-3,CASSPLAGVLSTDTQYF
TRBV5-4,TRBJ1-3,CASSAGALGNTIYF
TRBV19,TRBJ2-3,CASSGRDAASTDTQYF
TRBV4-1,TRBJ2-7,CASSQEEGGVYEQYF
TRBV4-2,TRBJ1-1,CASKLRGQNTEAFF
TRBV4-1,TRBJ2-5,CASRRVFEREGRETQYF
TRBV2,TRBJ1-2,CASTGGYGYTF
TRBV9,TRBJ2-5,CASSVELSSRETQYF
TRBV28,TRBJ2-1,CASSLSPLAGLDEQFF
TRBV6-5,TRBJ2-3,CASSSGMTDTQYF
TRBV4-1,TRBJ2-1,CASSQEAGYNEQFF
TRBV2,TRBJ2-5,CASNSIAGQETQYF
TRBV28,TRBJ2-3,CASSLGGPQMQYF
TRBV4-2,TRBJ2-7,CASGLHGGQGVNEQYF
TRBV6-6,TRBJ1-1,CASTKGTGDYGAFF
TRBV11-3,TRBJ2-1,CASSLGTGGRNEQFF
TRBV20-1,TRBJ1-2,CSARRAGYTF
TRBV7-2,TRBJ1-5,CASSLDRNSNQPQHF
TRBV7-6,TRBJ2-3,CASSLEGVSPPGTVYTDTQYF
TRBV11-2,TRBJ2-3,CASSLGLAGGPGTF
TRBV6-1,TRBJ2-4,CASSEGEARLGQKNIQYF
TRBV7-2,TRBJ2-1,CASSLTSLSYNEQFF
TRBV28,TRBJ1-1,CASSLLGGTEAFF
TRBV11-2,TRBJ2-3,CASSPKVGQLGPHTDTQYF
TRBV19,TRBJ1-2,CASQGQRPGYTF